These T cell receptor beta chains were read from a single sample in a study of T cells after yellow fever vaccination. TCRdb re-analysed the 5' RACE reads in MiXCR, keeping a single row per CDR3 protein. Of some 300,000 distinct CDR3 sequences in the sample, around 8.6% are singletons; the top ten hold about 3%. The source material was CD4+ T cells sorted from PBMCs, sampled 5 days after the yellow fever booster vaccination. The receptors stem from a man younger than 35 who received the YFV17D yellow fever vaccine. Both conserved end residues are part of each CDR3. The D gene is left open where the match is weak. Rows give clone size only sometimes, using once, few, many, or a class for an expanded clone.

DNA: TGTGCCACCAGTGACCTTCAGGGATTTGGCACAGATACGCAGTATTTT
CDR3: CATSDLQGFGTDTQYF
V: TRBV24-1
D: .
size: .
J: TRBJ2-3

DNA: TGTGCCACCAGTGATGCTACTAGAGTCGGCACAGATACGCAGTATTTT
CDR3: CATSDATRVGTDTQYF
V: TRBV24-1
D: .
size: few
J: TRBJ2-3

DNA: TGTGCCAGCAGCCCCTCGACTCGCAGGGGAAACACTGAAGCTTTCTTT
CDR3: CASSPSTRRGNTEAFF
V: TRBV7-8
D: .
size: .
J: TRBJ1-1

DNA: TGTGCCAGCACCCACACAGGGGTCGGAAACACCATATATTTT
CDR3: CASTHTGVGNTIYF
V: TRBV14
D: TRBD1
size: .
J: TRBJ1-3

DNA: TGTGCCAGCAGCTTACAGGGGGCCTTCTATGGCTACACCTTC
CDR3: CASSLQGAFYGYTF
V: TRBV7-9
D: TRBD1
size: .
J: TRBJ1-2

DNA: TGCAGTGCCCGGGGTCTCAATTCACCCCTCCACTTT
CDR3: CSARGLNSPLHF
V: TRBV20-1
D: .
size: few
J: TRBJ1-6

DNA: TGCAGTGCCCTGGGGCTCGGGGTGAGCACTGAAGCTTTCTTT
CDR3: CSALGLGVSTEAFF
V: TRBV20-1
D: .
size: few
J: TRBJ1-1

DNA: TGCAGCGTTGTATTTGGAGATACGCAGTATTTT
CDR3: CSVVFGDTQYF
V: TRBV29-1
D: .
size: .
J: TRBJ2-3

DNA: TGCGCCAGCAGGCATACGGAGGGTGAGCAGTTCTTC
CDR3: CASRHTEGEQFF
V: TRBV5-1
D: .
size: many
J: TRBJ2-1

DNA: TGTGCCAGCAGTGACAGCACCTCTGGAAACGCCATATATTTT
CDR3: CASSDSTSGNAIYF
V: TRBV28
D: .
size: .
J: TRBJ1-3

DNA: TGTGCCAGCAGCTTTCGGACTAGTTCTAATGAGCAGTTCTTC
CDR3: CASSFRTSSNEQFF
V: TRBV9
D: TRBD2
size: few
J: TRBJ2-1

DNA: TGCGCCAGCAGCCCCCGAGGCGGTAGTTACAATCAGCCCCAGCATTTT
CDR3: CASSPRGGSYNQPQHF
V: TRBV5-1
D: .
size: few
J: TRBJ1-5

DNA: TGTGCCAGCAAGTATTTTGGGACAGGCACCTTAGCGAACACCGGGGAGCTGTTTTTT
CDR3: CASKYFGTGTLANTGELFF
V: TRBV6-2/TRBV6-3
D: TRBD1
size: few
J: TRBJ2-2

DNA: TGTGCCAGCAGCGGTACAGGGTTCAACACTGAAGCTTTCTTT
CDR3: CASSGTGFNTEAFF
V: TRBV9
D: .
size: .
J: TRBJ1-1

DNA: TGTGCCAGCAGTTTTACTACCGGGGCTGAAAAACTGTTTTTT
CDR3: CASSFTTGAEKLFF
V: TRBV28
D: .
size: .
J: TRBJ1-4

DNA: TGTGCCAGCAGCTCTCCTTGGCCCTTGCCCGGCTACACCTTC
CDR3: CASSSPWPLPGYTF
V: TRBV5-6
D: .
size: few
J: TRBJ1-2

DNA: TGTGCCAGCAGCCATTATGGCCGGGGACTAGCGGGGGATAACAATGAGCAGTTCTTC
CDR3: CASSHYGRGLAGDNNEQFF
V: TRBV12-3/TRBV12-4
D: TRBD2
size: many
J: TRBJ2-1

DNA: TGCAGTGCTGGCGGACAGGTCGAGCAGTACTTC
CDR3: CSAGGQVEQYF
V: TRBV20-1
D: TRBD1
size: many
J: TRBJ2-7

DNA: TGTGCCAGCAGCGTAGCTGTAAATGAGCAGTTCTTC
CDR3: CASSVAVNEQFF
V: TRBV9
D: .
size: few
J: TRBJ2-1

DNA: TGTGCCAGCAGTTACTACAGGGCCGCCAATCAGCCCCAGCATTTT
CDR3: CASSYYRAANQPQHF
V: TRBV6-2/TRBV6-3
D: .
size: many
J: TRBJ1-5

DNA: TGCGCCAGCAGCCAGGGGGTTATAGCTAACTATGGCTACACCTTC
CDR3: CASSQGVIANYGYTF
V: TRBV4-1
D: .
size: .
J: TRBJ1-2

DNA: TGTGCCAGCAGCTTCTTGACAGCCAGCGATGAGCAGTTCTTC
CDR3: CASSFLTASDEQFF
V: TRBV7-3
D: .
size: few
J: TRBJ2-1

DNA: TGCGCCAGCAGCCAAGGAGGGGGGGGAGGCTACACCTTC
CDR3: CASSQGGGGGYTF
V: TRBV4-3
D: .
size: few
J: TRBJ1-2

DNA: TGTGCCAGCAGTTCCTTCCCTCCAAGGGGAACTGAAGCTTTCTTT
CDR3: CASSSFPPRGTEAFF
V: TRBV27
D: .
size: .
J: TRBJ1-1

DNA: TGTGCCAGCAGCCCATCCCCCGGGGGGGGCAACACCGGGGAGCTGTTTTTT
CDR3: CASSPSPGGGNTGELFF
V: TRBV13
D: TRBD2
size: .
J: TRBJ2-2

DNA: TGTGCCAGCAGTCTTACAGGGGAGAGTGGCTACACCTTC
CDR3: CASSLTGESGYTF
V: TRBV12-3/TRBV12-4
D: TRBD1
size: many
J: TRBJ1-2

DNA: TGCGCCAGCAGCGCCAGGGACAGTAGTAATGAAAAACTGTTTTTT
CDR3: CASSARDSSNEKLFF
V: TRBV5-1
D: TRBD1
size: .
J: TRBJ1-4

DNA: TGTGCCATCAATCGGGGCGATACGCAGTATTTT
CDR3: CAINRGDTQYF
V: TRBV10-3
D: .
size: many
J: TRBJ2-3

DNA: TGTGCCAGCAGCGCTGGGTACGCCGGACTAGCGGTCCCAGAGACCCAGTACTTC
CDR3: CASSAGYAGLAVPETQYF
V: TRBV9
D: TRBD2
size: .
J: TRBJ2-5

DNA: TGTGCCAGTAGTATAGGTCGACAGGGATTTGAAAAACTGTTTTTT
CDR3: CASSIGRQGFEKLFF
V: TRBV19
D: TRBD1
size: few
J: TRBJ1-4

DNA: TGTGCCAGCAGCTTAGTTCAATTCCAGGGCAGGAGTGGCTACACCTTC
CDR3: CASSLVQFQGRSGYTF
V: TRBV7-2
D: .
size: few
J: TRBJ1-2

DNA: TGTGCCAGCAGCGTCATGGGGAATCAGCAAGAGACCCAGTACTTC
CDR3: CASSVMGNQQETQYF
V: TRBV9
D: .
size: many
J: TRBJ2-5

DNA: TGCGCCAGCAGTGAAGGGGACTCCCGCTACGAGCAGTACTTC
CDR3: CASSEGDSRYEQYF
V: TRBV10-1
D: .
size: many
J: TRBJ2-7

DNA: TGTGCCAGCAGCCAAGAAAAGATCACCCCTGCGGGCACCGGGGAGCTGTTTTTT
CDR3: CASSQEKITPAGTGELFF
V: TRBV14
D: .
size: many
J: TRBJ2-2

DNA: TGTGCCAGCAGCTTAGCCCGGGGGCTCGGGAACACTGAAGCTTTCTTT
CDR3: CASSLARGLGNTEAFF
V: TRBV7-6
D: .
size: .
J: TRBJ1-1

DNA: TGTGCCAGCATCGACAGGGTCAAGGGTGGCTACACCTTC
CDR3: CASIDRVKGGYTF
V: TRBV2
D: TRBD1
size: many
J: TRBJ1-2

DNA: TGTGCCAGCAGCTTAGGGGGACTTCTCCGAGAGACCCAGTACTTC
CDR3: CASSLGGLLRETQYF
V: TRBV7-2
D: .
size: few
J: TRBJ2-5

DNA: TGTGCCACCAGCAGATCCTACAGGGAAGTGGATGAAAAACTGTTTTTT
CDR3: CATSRSYREVDEKLFF
V: TRBV15
D: .
size: few
J: TRBJ1-4

DNA: TGCAGCGCCCAAAAAGGGAACCGAGAGGCCCAGTACTTC
CDR3: CSAQKGNREAQYF
V: TRBV29-1
D: .
size: .
J: TRBJ2-5

DNA: TGTGCCAGCAGTTACGGGCCGATCAACACCTTC
CDR3: CASSYGPINTF
V: TRBV5-6
D: .
size: few
J: TRBJ1-2

DNA: TGTGCCAGCAGCCCCCAGCGGGGGTTGAAGACCCAGTACTTC
CDR3: CASSPQRGLKTQYF
V: TRBV7-2
D: TRBD2
size: .
J: TRBJ2-5

DNA: TGTGCCAGCAGCTTTCAGACAGGGAGATTCCTGGCTTTCTTT
CDR3: CASSFQTGRFLAFF
V: TRBV5-5
D: TRBD1
size: few
J: TRBJ1-1

DNA: TGTGCCAGCAGCCCCCCAGGGGGGAACCATGAGCAGTTCTTC
CDR3: CASSPPGGNHEQFF
V: TRBV7-3
D: .
size: many
J: TRBJ2-1